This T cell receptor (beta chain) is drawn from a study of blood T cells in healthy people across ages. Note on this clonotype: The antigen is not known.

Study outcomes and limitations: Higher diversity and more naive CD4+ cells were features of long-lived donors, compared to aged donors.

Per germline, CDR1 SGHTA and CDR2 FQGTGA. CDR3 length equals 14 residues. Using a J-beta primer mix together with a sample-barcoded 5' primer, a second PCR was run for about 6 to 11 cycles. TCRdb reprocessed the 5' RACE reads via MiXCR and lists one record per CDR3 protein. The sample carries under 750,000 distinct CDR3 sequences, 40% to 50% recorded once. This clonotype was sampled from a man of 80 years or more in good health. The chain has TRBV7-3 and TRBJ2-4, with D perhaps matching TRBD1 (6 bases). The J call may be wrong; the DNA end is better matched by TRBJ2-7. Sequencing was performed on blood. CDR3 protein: CASSLKGQSYEQYF. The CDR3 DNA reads TGTGCCAGCAGCTTAAAAGGACAGTCCTACGAGCAGTACTTC.